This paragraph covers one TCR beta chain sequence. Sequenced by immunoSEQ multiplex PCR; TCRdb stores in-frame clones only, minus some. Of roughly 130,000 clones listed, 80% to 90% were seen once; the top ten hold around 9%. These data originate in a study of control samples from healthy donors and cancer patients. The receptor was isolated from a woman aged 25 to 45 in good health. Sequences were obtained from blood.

The CDR3 loop reads CASSFAGESYEQYF. CDR3 bases: TGTGCCAGCAGCTTCGCGGGCGAATCCTACGAGCAGTACTTC. The J gene is TRBJ2-7, the V gene TRBV7-2; TRBD2 is a possible D gene (5 bases). Germline CDR1 reads SGHTA; CDR2 reads FQGNSA. The CDR3 covers 14 residues. Between the trimmed V and J ends, which lost 3 bases and 1 base, there was a span of 10 bases.